The TCR beta chain under discussion was sequenced for a study of shared clonotypes between healthy human individuals. Study conclusions and caveats: Across subsets, estimated richness was generally greater for naive than for memory populations.

The V and J ends lost 5 bases and 3 bases respectively, with 11 bases between them. The length of the CDR3 is 14 residues. Germline loops: CDR1 LNHDA, CDR2 SQIVND (reference sequence). This clone was observed a few times. The antigen remains undetermined. Deep-level settings were used for running the assay. The assay was immunoSEQ multiplex PCR, and TCRdb's table has in-frame clones only and misses some. The sample lists approximately 1,000,000 clones; 77% were seen once. The V gene is TRBV19, the J gene TRBJ1-5; D possibly corresponds to TRBD1 (6 bases). The TCR comes from a man aged 18 to 29 in good health. Some clones in this sample may be carry-over from other donors' samples. The material sequenced was memory CD4+ T cells from PBMCs. The subset was: CD45RA-negative fraction. This CDR3 is CASSSGQFNQPQHF. DNA for the CDR3: TGTGCCAGTAGTTCCGGACAGTTCAATCAGCCCCAGCATTTT.